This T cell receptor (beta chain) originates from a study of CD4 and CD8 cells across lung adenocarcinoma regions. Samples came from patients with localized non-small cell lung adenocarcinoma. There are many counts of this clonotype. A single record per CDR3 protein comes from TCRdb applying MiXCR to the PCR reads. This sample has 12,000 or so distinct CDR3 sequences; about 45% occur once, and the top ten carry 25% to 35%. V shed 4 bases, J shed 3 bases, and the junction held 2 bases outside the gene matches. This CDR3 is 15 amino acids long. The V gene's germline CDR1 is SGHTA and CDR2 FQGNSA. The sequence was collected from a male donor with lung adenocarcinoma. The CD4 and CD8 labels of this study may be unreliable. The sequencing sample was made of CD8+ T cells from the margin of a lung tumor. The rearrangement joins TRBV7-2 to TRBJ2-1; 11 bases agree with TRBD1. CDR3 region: CASSSGQGGYNEQFF. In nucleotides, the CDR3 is TGTGCCAGCAGCTCGGGACAGGGGGGCTACAATGAGCAGTTCTTC.